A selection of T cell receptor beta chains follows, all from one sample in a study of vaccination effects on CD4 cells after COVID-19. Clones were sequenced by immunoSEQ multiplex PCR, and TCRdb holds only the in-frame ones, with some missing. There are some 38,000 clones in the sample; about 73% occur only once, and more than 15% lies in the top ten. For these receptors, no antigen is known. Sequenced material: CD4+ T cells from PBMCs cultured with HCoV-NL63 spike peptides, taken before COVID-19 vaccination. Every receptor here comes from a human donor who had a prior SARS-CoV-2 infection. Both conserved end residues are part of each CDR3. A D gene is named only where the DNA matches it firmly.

CASSYSLSSTDTQYF,TRBV6-2/TRBV6-3,TRBJ2-3,15,.
CASRDTANPPYGYTF,TRBV5-4,TRBJ1-2,15,.
CASSVLGRGYTEAFF,TRBV2,TRBJ1-1,15,.
CASSISDTTNYGYTF,TRBV5-1,TRBJ1-2,15,.
CASSLLLGGTEAFF,TRBV7-9,TRBJ1-1,14,.
CASSPRLVQYNEQFF,TRBV4-1,TRBJ2-1,15,.
CASSPALLGYEQYF,TRBV18,TRBJ2-7,14,.
CASGDSSYNEQFF,TRBV5-1,TRBJ2-1,13,TRBD1
CASSPWDLGEQFF,TRBV5-6,TRBJ2-1,13,.
CAWRVSGSSTDTQYF,TRBV30,TRBJ2-3,15,TRBD2
CASSQFLSQGIYYEQYF,TRBV14,TRBJ2-7,17,.
CASSPNLRADTQYF,TRBV7-9,TRBJ2-3,14,.
CASSQDPATYEQYF,TRBV6-5,TRBJ2-7,14,.
CASSLGGRAADTQYF,TRBV5-4,TRBJ2-3,15,TRBD2
CASRPRDRGYGYTF,TRBV2,TRBJ1-2,14,TRBD1
CASSRGGSTETQYF,TRBV7-3,TRBJ2-5,14,.
CASNGQVEEKLFF,TRBV6-5,TRBJ1-4,13,TRBD1
CASSLGMVGTDTQYF,TRBV7-6,TRBJ2-3,15,.
CATSGFSGRTDTQYF,TRBV24-1,TRBJ2-3,15,TRBD2
CASSQTGSQYYGYTF,TRBV2,TRBJ1-2,15,TRBD1